Sequencing of this T cell receptor beta chain was carried out in a study of shared clonotypes between healthy human individuals. Study results and caveats: Sampling covered nothing but blood. Tissue TCR repertoires likely differ from those found in blood.

Among the donors, all were Caucasian adults who lived in Nashville, Tennessee. For this clone: What it recognizes is unknown.

Genomic DNA of each subset was evenly split across several immunoSEQ plates. Method: immunoSEQ multiplex PCR; TCRdb's copy keeps in-frame clones and lacks some. The sample consists of 2 million to 2.5 million clones, 93% of them appearing once. The CDR3 contains 17 residues. The V gene's germline CDR1 is MGHRA and CDR2 YSYEKL. Unmatched junction bases numbered 7, after V lost 1 base and J lost 3 bases. This sequence originates from a man aged 18 to 30 in good health. Some clones in this sample may be carry-over from other donors' samples. Sequenced sample: naive CD4+ T cells from PBMCs. Subset defined: CD45RA+ positively selected. The V and J genes are TRBV4-1 and TRBJ2-3, with 10 bases fitting TRBD2. The CDR3 sequence: CASSQVLAGVRTDTQYF. The DNA for the CDR3 is TGCGCCAGCAGCCAAGTCCTAGCGGGAGTTAGGACAGATACGCAGTATTTT.